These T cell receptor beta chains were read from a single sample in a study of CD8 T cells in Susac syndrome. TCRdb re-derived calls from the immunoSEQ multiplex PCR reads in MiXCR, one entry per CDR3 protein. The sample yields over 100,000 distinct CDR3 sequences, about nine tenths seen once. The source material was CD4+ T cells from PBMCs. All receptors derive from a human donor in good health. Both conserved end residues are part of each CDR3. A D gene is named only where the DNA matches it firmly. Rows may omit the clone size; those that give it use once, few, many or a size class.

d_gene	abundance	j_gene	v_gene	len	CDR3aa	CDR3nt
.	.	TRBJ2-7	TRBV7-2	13	CASSFREKLEQYF	TGTGCCAGCAGCTTCCGGGAGAAGCTCGAGCAGTACTTC
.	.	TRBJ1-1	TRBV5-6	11	CASSFAAEAFF	TGTGCCAGCAGCTTTGCAGCTGAAGCTTTCTTT
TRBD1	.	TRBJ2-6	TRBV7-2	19	CASSSRPGQGISGANVLTF	TGTGCCAGCAGCTCGAGACCGGGACAGGGGATTTCGGGGGCCAACGTCCTGACTTTC
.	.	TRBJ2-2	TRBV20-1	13	CSLSAANTGELFF	TGCAGTCTGAGCGCAGCGAACACCGGGGAGCTGTTTTTT
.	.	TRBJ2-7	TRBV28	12	CASSFRQGTQYF	TGTGCCAGCAGTTTTCGTCAGGGGACGCAGTACTTC
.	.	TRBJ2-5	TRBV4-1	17	CASSPDGGGSYRETQYF	TGCGCCAGCAGCCCGGATGGGGGCGGGAGTTACCGAGAGACCCAGTACTTC
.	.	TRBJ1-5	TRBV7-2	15	CASSRDMGSNQPQHF	TGTGCCAGCAGCCGAGATATGGGTAGCAATCAGCCTCAGCATTTT
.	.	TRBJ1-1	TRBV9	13	CASSYDPNTEAFF	TGTGCCAGCAGCTATGACCCGAACACTGAAGCTTTCTTT
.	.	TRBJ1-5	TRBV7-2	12	CASSLMGQPQHF	TGTGCCAGCAGCTTAATGGGTCAGCCCCAGCATTTT
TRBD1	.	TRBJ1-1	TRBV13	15	CASSLGDRGSAEAFF	TGTGCCAGCAGCTTGGGTGACAGGGGATCAGCTGAAGCTTTCTTT
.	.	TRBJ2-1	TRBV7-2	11	CASSLSYEQFF	TGTGCCAGCAGCTTATCTTATGAGCAGTTCTTC
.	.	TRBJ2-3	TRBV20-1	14	CSASGSGNTDTQYF	TGCAGTGCTAGCGGATCGGGAAACACAGATACGCAGTATTTT
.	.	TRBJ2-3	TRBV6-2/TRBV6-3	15	CASRDDSQLTDTQYF	TGTGCCAGCAGAGACGACAGCCAGCTCACAGATACGCAGTATTTT
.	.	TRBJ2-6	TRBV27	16	CASSRAGASGANVLTF	TGTGCCAGCAGTCGCGCAGGGGCCTCTGGGGCCAACGTCCTGACTTTC
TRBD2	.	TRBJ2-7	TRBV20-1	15	CSARDQREVSHEQYF	TGCAGTGCTAGAGACCAGCGGGAGGTCTCTCACGAGCAGTACTTC
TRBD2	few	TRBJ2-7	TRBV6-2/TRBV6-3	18	CASSLGTSGSHGSYEQYF	TGTGCCAGCAGCCTCGGGACTAGCGGGAGTCACGGCTCCTACGAGCAGTACTTC
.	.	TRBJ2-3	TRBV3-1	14	CASSQDGSMDTQYF	TGTGCCAGCAGCCAAGATGGTAGTATGGATACGCAGTATTTT
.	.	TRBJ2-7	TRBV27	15	CASSWNGVNSYEQYF	TGTGCCAGCAGTTGGAACGGGGTAAACTCCTACGAGCAGTACTTC
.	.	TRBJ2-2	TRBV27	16	CASSPGRGVNTGELFF	TGTGCCAGCAGTCCTGGTAGGGGCGTGAACACCGGGGAGCTGTTTTTT
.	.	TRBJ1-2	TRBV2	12	CASMGQDYGYTF	TGTGCCAGCATGGGACAAGACTATGGCTACACCTTC
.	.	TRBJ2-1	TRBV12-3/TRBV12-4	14	CASSWGTGYNEQFF	TGTGCCAGCAGTTGGGGGACGGGGTACAATGAGCAGTTCTTC
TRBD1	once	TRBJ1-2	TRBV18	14	CASSPWDRSYGYTF	TGTGCCAGCTCACCATGGGACAGGAGCTATGGCTACACCTTC
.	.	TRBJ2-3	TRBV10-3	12	CAISESGDTQYF	TGTGCCATCAGTGAGTCCGGAGATACGCAGTATTTT
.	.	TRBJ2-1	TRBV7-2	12	CASTMAYNEQFF	TGTGCCAGCACCATGGCTTACAATGAGCAGTTCTTC
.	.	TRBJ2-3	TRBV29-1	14	CSVLRELDTDTQYF	TGCAGCGTCCTAAGGGAACTAGACACAGATACGCAGTATTTT
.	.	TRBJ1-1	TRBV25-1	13	CASSNSVNTEAFF	TGTGCCAGCAGTAACTCAGTGAACACTGAAGCTTTCTTT
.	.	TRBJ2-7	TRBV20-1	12	CSASPVSYEQYF	TGCAGTGCTAGCCCAGTCTCCTACGAGCAGTACTTC
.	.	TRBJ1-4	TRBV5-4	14	CASSKGGTNEKLFF	TGTGCCAGCAGCAAGGGGGGGACTAATGAAAAACTGTTTTTT
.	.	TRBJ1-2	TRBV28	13	CASSFNSRYGYTF	TGTGCCAGCAGTTTCAACAGTAGATATGGCTACACCTTC
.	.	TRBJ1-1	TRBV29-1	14	CSVHGAGRGTEAFF	TGCAGCGTTCACGGGGCTGGGCGTGGGACTGAAGCTTTCTTT
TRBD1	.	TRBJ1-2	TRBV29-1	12	CSVGGQGSGYTF	TGCAGCGTTGGGGGACAGGGGAGCGGCTACACCTTC
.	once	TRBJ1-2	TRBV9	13	CASSVGRHYGYTF	TGTGCCAGCAGCGTCGGCAGGCACTATGGCTACACCTTC
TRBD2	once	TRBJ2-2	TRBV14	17	CASSQDLTSVNTGELFF	TGTGCCAGCAGCCAAGATCTGACTAGCGTGAACACCGGGGAGCTGTTTTTT
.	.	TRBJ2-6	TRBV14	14	CASSQFDGANVLTF	TGTGCCAGCAGCCAATTCGATGGGGCCAACGTCCTGACTTTC
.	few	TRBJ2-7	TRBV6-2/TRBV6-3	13	CASLFGWGNEQYF	TGTGCCAGCCTGTTTGGGTGGGGAAACGAGCAGTACTTC
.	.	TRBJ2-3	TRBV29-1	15	CSVEVQKLSADTQYF	TGCAGCGTCGAAGTACAGAAGCTCAGCGCAGATACGCAGTATTTT
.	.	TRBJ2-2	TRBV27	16	CASSSRTLSGTGELFF	TGTGCCAGCAGTTCCAGGACCCTTTCGGGCACCGGGGAGCTGTTTTTT
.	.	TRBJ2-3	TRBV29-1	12	CSVVGGSDTQYF	TGCAGCGTTGTGGGGGGATCAGATACGCAGTATTTT